The 19 T cell receptor beta chains given below trace back to one sample, sequenced in a study of post-analysis software for immune sequencing data. General study findings and limits: Four to six TRBV segments appeared more often in patients than in controls, and TRBV5-6, TRBV5-1 and TRBV20-1 were among these.

Unique molecular identifiers had been added to the TCR beta cDNA libraries. TCRdb reanalysed the PCR reads using MiXCR and keeps one entry per CDR3 protein. The data show 800,000 to 950,000 distinct CDR3 sequences, with approximately 50% seen just once and roughly 4.4% held by the top ten. For these TCRs, the target antigens are not known. The material sequenced was blood. The receptors derive from a girl between 5 and 17 years old with multiple sclerosis.

This chain links TRBV13 with TRBJ2-1; D perhaps matches TRBD2 (7 bases). The J call is doubtful: the DNA matches TRBJ2-7 better. Germline CDR1 PRHDT, CDR2 FYEKMQ (reference sequence). The length of the CDR3 is 19 residues. Written as DNA, the CDR3 is TGTGCCAGCAGCTCCCCAGAGGGGGGGGCCTTGACGGGCTACAATGAGCAGTACTTC. It specifies CASSSPEGGALTGYNEQYF.

This clonotype was detected a few times. The chain joins TRBV9 to TRBJ2-4; D could derive from TRBD1 or TRBD2 (5 bases each). This CDR3 is 15 amino acids long. In germline, CDR1 is SGDLS, CDR2 YYNGEE. Trimming took 0 bases from V and 13 from J, leaving 20 bases between them. In DNA form, the CDR3 reads TGTGCCAGCAGCGTAGACACAGGACGGCAGTGGGAGCAGTACTTC. This gives the protein CASSVDTGRQWEQYF.

This clonotype was found a few times. The chain links TRBV10-3 to TRBJ2-1; no reliable D call. V lost 3 bases and J lost 6, with 6 bases in between. CDR3 length equals 12 residues. Germline CDR1 and CDR2: ENHRY and SYGVKD. The chain's CDR3 is CAISDLPNEQFF. The DNA for the CDR3 is TGTGCCATCAGTGACTTACCCAATGAGCAGTTCTTC.

This clonotype was observed a few times. The chain couples TRBV20-1 to TRBJ2-7, with TRBD1 matching over 8 bases. This CDR3 is 16 amino acids long. The junction had 13 bases not matched to a gene; V was cut back by 6 bases and J by 0 bases. Germline values: CDR1 DFQATT, CDR2 SNEGSKA (reference sequence). CDR3 in amino acids: CSAGGQGDWSSYEQYF. The CDR3 nucleotides read TGCAGTGCGGGCGGACAGGGAGACTGGAGCTCCTACGAGCAGTACTTC.

The chain joins TRBV3-1 to TRBJ2-2; maybe TRBD2 (6 bases). V was shortened by 4 bases and J by 5 bases, with 17 bases between the two germline ends. Germline V CDR1 and CDR2: LGHDT, YNNKEL (reference sequence). This CDR3 comprises 16 residues. The CDR3 coding sequence is TGTGCCAGCAGCCGGTGGGACTCCATGGGAACCGGGGAGCTGTTTTTT. It codes for CASSRWDSMGTGELFF. The variable domain in full, with the rest retrieved from reference TRBV3-1 and TRBJ2-2, is DTAVSQTPKYLVTQMGNDKSIKCEQNLGHDTMYWYKQDSKKFLKIMFSYNNKELIINETVPNRFSPKSPDKAHLNLHINSLELGDSAVYFCASSRWDSMGTGELFFGEGSRLTVL.

A few counts support this clonotype. The chain carries TRBV20-1 and TRBJ2-7; 8 nucleotides agree with TRBD1. This CDR3 comprises 11 residues. Trimming took 6 bases from V and 4 from J; bases not matched to a gene: 2. CDR1 is DFQATT and CDR2 is SNEGSKA in the germline V gene (reference sequence). The DNA for the CDR3 is TGCAGTGCGGGACAGGTATACGAGCAGTACTTC. Its protein product is CSAGQVYEQYF.

V gene TRBV13 combines with J gene TRBJ2-1; D uncertain. Germline CDR1 reads PRHDT; CDR2 reads FYEKMQ (reference sequence). V was shortened by 4 bases and J by 5 bases, with 6 bases between the two germline ends. The CDR3 runs to 12 residues. The CDR3, as DNA: TGTGCCAGCAGCTCCTCGGACAATGAGCAGTTCTTC. This encodes CASSSSDNEQFF.

The rearrangement uses TRBV20-1 and TRBJ2-7, with a tentative D call TRBD1 (5 bases). V gave up 5 bases and J gave up 1 base, with 15 bases separating them. The CDR3 covers 14 residues. The germline V gene has CDR1 DFQATT and CDR2 SNEGSKA (reference sequence). CDR3 nucleotide sequence: TGCAGTGCTTTGACAGTGATACCTTCCTACGAGCAGTACTTC. Its protein product is CSALTVIPSYEQYF.

V gene TRBV4-2 combines with J gene TRBJ2-5; the match to TRBD2 covers 10 bases. This CDR3 is built from 16 residues. The V gene end was trimmed by 4 bases and the J gene end by 1 base; junction bases not matched to a gene: 6. From germline, CDR1 is LGHNA and CDR2 YNFKEQ. The CDR3 protein is CASSRPGLATQETQYF. CDR3 DNA: TGTGCCAGCAGCCGACCGGGACTAGCGACCCAAGAGACCCAGTACTTC.

The V gene is TRBV20-1, the J gene TRBJ2-5; D is unresolved. V was shortened by 4 bases and J by 2 bases, with 17 bases between the two germline ends. Germline CDR1 reads DFQATT; CDR2 reads SNEGSKA (reference sequence). This CDR3 region has 15 residues. The CDR3 nucleotides are TGCAGTGCTATGGATCGTCAGGCACTACAAGAGACCCAGTACTTC. Protein product: CSAMDRQALQETQYF.

The rearrangement uses TRBV12-3 or TRBV12-4 and TRBJ1-5; no reliable D call. The CDR3 runs to 17 residues. V gave up 1 base and J gave up 2 bases, with 15 bases separating them. The CDR3: CASSLGFARRGNQPQHF. CDR3 sequence (DNA): TGTGCCAGCAGTTTAGGTTTCGCCAGGAGGGGCAATCAGCCCCAGCATTTT.

The genes are TRBV11-2 and TRBJ2-3; the D gene is possibly TRBD1 (7 bases). The V end was cut by 1 base, the J end by 6 bases, with 23 bases between. In germline, CDR1 is SGHAT, CDR2 FQNNGV. This CDR3 is built from 18 residues. The CDR3 DNA reads TGTGCCAGCAGCTTAGTAGCTGGTGGGACAGTCAGCGGGGATACGCAGTATTTT. Translation gives CASSLVAGGTVSGDTQYF.

The chain is built from TRBV3-1 and TRBJ2-1; 11 bases line up with TRBD2. Germline V gene lookup returns CDR1 LGHDT and CDR2 YNNKEL (reference sequence). V was clipped by 0 bases and J by 2 bases; unmatched bases: 9. This CDR3 comprises 19 residues. CDR3 DNA sequence: TGTGCCAGCAGCCAAGAACTAGCGGGAGTTCCCCCCCCCTACAATGAGCAGTTCTTC. Its protein product is CASSQELAGVPPPYNEQFF.

This clonotype was counted a few times. The chain uses TRBV27 and TRBJ2-3; D remains ambiguous. Germline values: CDR1 MNHEY, CDR2 SMNVEV (reference sequence). The V and J ends lost 4 bases and 3 bases respectively, with 11 bases between them. The CDR3 contains 14 residues. The CDR3 region has the DNA TGTGCCAGCAGTTCCCGCCCTTCAACAGATACGCAGTATTTT. It is translated as CASSSRPSTDTQYF.

The chain couples TRBV12-3 or TRBV12-4 to TRBJ2-1, with no clear D. Between the trimmed V and J ends, which lost 1 base and 0 bases, there was a span of 7 bases. There are 15 residues in the CDR3. The CDR3 DNA reads as TGTGCCAGCAGTTTAGACATCCTCTCCTACAATGAGCAGTTCTTC. This sequence encodes CASSLDILSYNEQFF.

This clonotype occurred once. The J gene is TRBJ2-4, the V gene TRBV7-2, with 9 bases identical to TRBD2. V was clipped by 2 bases and J by 4 bases; unmatched bases: 12. CDR3 size: 18 residues. Germline V gene sequence: CDR1 SGHTA, CDR2 FQGNSA. CDR3 in DNA: TGTGCCAGCAGCTTAAATCTCCTGGCGGGGGGGAAGAAAAACATTCAGTACTTC. The encoded protein is CASSLNLLAGGKKNIQYF.

This chain connects TRBV20-1 to TRBJ2-1, with 12 bases aligning to TRBD2. V dropped 4 bases and J dropped 8; count of bases not matched to a gene: 9. Germline CDR1 DFQATT, CDR2 SNEGSKA (reference sequence). The CDR3 has 15 amino acids. CDR3 DNA sequence: TGCAGTGCTATAAGCCGGGCTAGCGGGAGGGATGAGCAGTTCTTC. Translating it yields CSAISRASGRDEQFF.

V and J are TRBV5-1 and TRBJ2-7, with 13 bases lining up with TRBD2. This CDR3 spans 16 amino acids. The germline V gene encodes CDR1 SGHRS and CDR2 YFSETQ. With V trimmed by 0 bases and J by 4 bases, 4 bases remained unmatched. The CDR3 here is CASSLGTSGRIYEQYF. The CDR3 nucleotides are TGCGCCAGCAGCTTGGGGACTAGCGGGAGAATTTACGAGCAGTACTTC.

The sample holds a few counts of this clonotype. The chain has TRBV7-9 and TRBJ2-5; 7 bases map to TRBD2. The CDR3 is 14 residues long. CDR1 is SEHNR, CDR2 FQNEAQ, per germline (reference sequence). The V gene end was trimmed by 4 bases and the J gene end by 3 bases; junction bases not matched to a gene: 5. In nucleotides, the CDR3 is TGTGCCAGCAGCTGGAGCGGGGTAAAAGAGACCCAGTACTTC. Protein: CASSWSGVKETQYF.